The 32 T cell receptor beta chains listed next were all sequenced from one sample in a study of T-cell memory formation after mild COVID-19. TCRdb fed the 5' RACE reads into MiXCR, producing one record per CDR3 protein. The sample consists of 250,000 to 350,000 distinct CDR3 sequences, roughly a fifth of them appearing once. The specimen was PBMCs or a T cell subset sorted from them (not recorded which). These receptors all stem from a man in his late teens or twenties who had mild COVID-19 (a few samples of this study predate the infection). Cell type and time point are not known.

In this sample, this clonotype turned up a few times. This chain links TRBV7-2 with TRBJ1-4; D is perhaps TRBD1 (5 bases). The CDR3 has 15 amino acids. V was clipped by 4 bases and J by 3 bases, with 12 bases between them. CDR1 is SGHTA and CDR2 is FQGNSA in the germline V gene. The CDR3 is CASSSVGGSNEKLFF. For the CDR3, the DNA is TGTGCCAGCAGCTCCGTTGGGGGGTCTAATGAAAAACTGTTTTTT. Full variable domain (missing parts from reference TRBV7-2 and TRBJ1-4): GAGVSQSPSNKVTEKGKDVELRCDPISGHTALYWYRQSLGQGLEFLIYFQGNSAPDKSGLPSDRFSAERTGGSVSTLTIQRTQQEDSAVYLCASSSVGGSNEKLFFGSGTQLSVL.

The chain uses TRBV20-1 and TRBJ2-7; 8 bases fit TRBD1. The CDR3 covers 14 residues. After removal of 2 bases from V and 2 bases from J, the junction contained 5 bases not matched to a gene. Germline V gene sequence: CDR1 DFQATT, CDR2 SNEGSKA (reference sequence). CDR3 sequence reads: CSARSHRGAYEQYF. DNA of the CDR3: TGCAGTGCTAGATCCCACAGGGGGGCCTACGAGCAGTACTTC.

V and J are TRBV6-2 or TRBV6-3 and TRBJ2-1; D unresolved. With 0 bases removed from V and 15 bases from J, the gap between germline ends came to 12 bases. The CDR3 consists of 12 residues. The germline CDR1 and CDR2 sequences are MNHEY and SVGEGT. The CDR3 DNA reads as TGTGCCAGCAGTTACTCGAGAGGCAAGCCGTTCTTC. This gives the protein CASSYSRGKPFF.

This clonotype was seen more than once but under ten times. In DNA form, the CDR3 reads TGTGCCAGCAGCTGGGATCGATGGGAGGTTGCTTTCTTT. This encodes CASSWDRWEVAFF. The J gene is TRBJ1-1, the V gene TRBV7-9; D uncertain. The length of the CDR3 is 13 residues. The germline V gene has CDR1 SEHNR and CDR2 FQNEAQ (reference sequence). The V end lost 4 bases, the J end lost 11 bases, and 17 bases lay between the germline ends.

J is TRBJ1-2 and V is TRBV3-1; TRBD1 is a possible D gene (6 bases). This CDR3 region has 17 residues. CDR1 is LGHDT, CDR2 YNNKEL, per germline (reference sequence). Trimming removed 1 base at V and 3 bases at J, with 18 bases between. The CDR3 DNA is TGTGCCAGCAGCCAAGCCCTCCTAGGGCAGGGGTACTATGGCTACACCTTC. It codes for CASSQALLGQGYYGYTF.

V usage is TRBV28 and J usage is TRBJ2-5, with 10 bases aligning to TRBD2. The ends lost 5 bases at V and 3 bases at J; junction bases unmatched: 6. Germline CDR1 reads MDHEN; CDR2 reads SYDVKM. This CDR3 spans 15 amino acids. CDR3 nucleotides: TGTGCCAGCAGTGGTGCCGGGACTAGCGAAGAGACCCAGTACTTC. Protein product: CASSGAGTSEETQYF.

This clonotype was counted between two and nine times. This rearrangement joins TRBV7-6 to TRBJ2-7; D uncertain. The germline gives CDR1 SGHVS, CDR2 FNYEAQ. V lost 1 base to trimming and J lost 5 bases, with 15 bases between them. The CDR3 consists of 15 residues. The CDR3 DNA reads as TGTGCCAGCAGCTTAGGTGGTGAGAGACCCCACGAGCAGTACTTC. Amino acid sequence: CASSLGGERPHEQYF.

This clonotype was detected only once. This CDR3 is CSAYDRDEQYV. The CDR3 bases are TGCAGTGCTTACGACAGGGACGAGCAGTACGTC. The chain has TRBV20-1 and TRBJ2-7, with 7 bases matching TRBD1. Germline-derived CDR1 and CDR2 are DFQATT and SNEGSKA (reference sequence). V dropped 5 bases and J dropped 5; count of bases not matched to a gene: 3. The CDR3 spans 11 residues.

V usage is TRBV11-2 and J usage is TRBJ2-3; 7 bases are shared with TRBD1. The germline V gene encodes CDR1 SGHAT and CDR2 FQNNGV. The CDR3 runs to 15 residues. V shed 5 bases, J shed 0 bases, and the junction held 5 bases outside the gene matches. For the CDR3, the DNA is TGTGCCAGCAGCCCATGGACAGGAAGCACAGATACGCAGTATTTT. It codes for CASSPWTGSTDTQYF.

This clonotype appeared a few times. The chain links TRBV29-1 to TRBJ2-3; D perhaps matches TRBD2 (5 bases). CDR3 length: 14 amino acids. The V gene's germline CDR1 is SQVTM and CDR2 ANQGSEA. V shed 3 bases and J shed 2 bases, with 12 bases lying between them. This chain's CDR3 is CSVEAGEFTDTQYF. The CDR3, as DNA: TGCAGCGTTGAGGCTGGGGAGTTCACAGATACGCAGTATTTT.

This clonotype was recorded many times. The chain has TRBV27 and TRBJ2-1, with 9 bases aligning to TRBD1. The V and J ends lost 6 bases and 7 bases, in that order; junction bases with no gene match: 1. This CDR3 comprises 12 residues. Germline CDR1 is MNHEY and CDR2 is SMNVEV (reference sequence). The CDR3 here is CASSGQGNEQFF. For the CDR3, the DNA is TGTGCCAGCAGCGGACAGGGGAATGAGCAGTTCTTC.

This clonotype was counted a few times. This sequence joins TRBV10-1 and TRBJ2-7; possible D gene TRBD1, 5 bases. The CDR3 is made up of 13 amino acids. Trimming pared 8 bases from V and 7 bases from J, leaving 18 bases between. Germline V CDR1 and CDR2: WNHNN, SYGVQD (reference sequence). CDR3 nucleotide sequence: TGCGCCAGCCCCAGGGCAGCCCTACCTGAGCAGTACGTC. This codes for CASPRAALPEQYV.

This sequence joins TRBV5-1 and TRBJ2-3, with D hard to call. The CDR3 is 13 amino acids. V shed 8 bases and J shed 2 bases, with 12 bases lying between them. Germline V gives CDR1 SGHRS, CDR2 YFSETQ. This CDR3 reads CASQVIPTDTQYF. In nucleotides, the CDR3 is TGCGCCAGTCAGGTGATACCCACAGATACGCAGTATTTT.

The J gene is TRBJ2-7, the V gene TRBV7-8, with 9 positions matching TRBD1. The CDR3 totals 16 residues. J gave up 3 bases and V 4 bases, and 10 bases lay outside the gene matches. Germline CDR1 and CDR2: SGHVS and FQNEAQ. The CDR3 loop is CASSWSFPGQGYEQYF. DNA for the CDR3: TGTGCCAGCAGCTGGTCGTTCCCGGGACAGGGCTACGAGCAGTACTTC. The whole variable domain, remainder taken from reference TRBV7-8 and TRBJ2-7, is GAGVSQSPRYKVAKRGQDVALRCDPISGHVSLFWYQQALGQGPEFLTYFQNEAQLDKSGLPSDRFFAERPEGSVSTLKIQRTQQEDSAVYLCASSWSFPGQGYEQYFGPGTRLTVT.

This clonotype has only a few counts. V is TRBV2 and J is TRBJ1-4; 8 positions match TRBD1. CDR1 is SNHLY, CDR2 FYNNEI, per germline. With V trimmed by 6 bases and J by 10 bases, 10 bases remained unmatched. This CDR3 has 14 residues. The CDR3 is CASSRDRQWGKLFF. DNA for the CDR3: TGTGCCAGCAGCCGGGACAGGCAATGGGGAAAACTGTTTTTT.

This clonotype was counted between two and nine times. The chain uses TRBV27 and TRBJ2-3; the D gene could be TRBD1 or TRBD2 (6 bases each). V lost 6 bases and J 5 bases, leaving 15 bases between the germline ends. The CDR3 consists of 14 residues. Germline lookup yields CDR1 MNHEY and CDR2 SMNVEV (reference sequence). The CDR3 bases are TGTGCCAGCAGCCCGGGGGCTCGCGTAGATACGCAGTATTTT. It translates to CASSPGARVDTQYF.

The genes are TRBV2 and TRBJ1-5; TRBD1 aligns across 11 bases. The CDR3 has 15 amino acids. Germline CDR1 is SNHLY and CDR2 is FYNNEI. V trimming: 6 bases; J trimming: 4 bases; junction bases outside the gene matches: 5. The CDR3 reads CASRRDRGWNQPQHF. In DNA, the CDR3 is TGTGCCAGCAGGCGGGACAGGGGGTGGAATCAGCCCCAGCATTTT.

This clonotype occurred a few times. This chain connects TRBV19 to TRBJ1-1, with 7 bases identical to TRBD1. The germline V gene has CDR1 LNHDA and CDR2 SQIVND (reference sequence). With 6 bases clipped from V and 1 base from J, the junction kept 5 bases outside the gene matches. The CDR3 is 14 residues long. CDR3 amino acids: CASRGDRPNTEAFF. As DNA, the CDR3 is TGTGCCAGTAGGGGGGACAGACCGAACACTGAAGCTTTCTTT.

The genes are TRBV5-1 and TRBJ2-5; D is perhaps TRBD2 (6 bases). This CDR3 has 15 amino acids. Trimming left V 0 bases short and J 5 bases short, with 14 bases between. Looked up from germline, CDR1 is SGHRS and CDR2 is YFSETQ. The CDR3 DNA follows: TGCGCCAGCAGCTTGGCTTCGGGTCGGGGGGAGACCCAGTACTTC. Protein: CASSLASGRGETQYF. Supplemented by reference TRBV5-1 and TRBJ2-5, the full variable domain reads KAGVTQTPRYLIKTRGQQVTLSCSPISGHRSVSWYQQTPGQGLQFLFEYFSETQRNKGNFPGRFSGRQFSNSRSEMNVSTLELGDSALYLCASSLASGRGETQYFGPGTRLLVL.

This clonotype was seen a handful of times. The rearrangement uses TRBV7-9 and TRBJ1-3; 7 bases line up with TRBD1. Losses at the gene ends were 5 bases for V and 4 bases for J; bases not matched to a gene: 5. CDR3 length: 14 amino acids. Germline values: CDR1 SEHNR, CDR2 FQNEAQ (reference sequence). The CDR3 sequence: CASSPTGWGNTIYF. In DNA form, the CDR3 reads TGTGCCAGCAGCCCGACAGGGTGGGGAAACACCATATATTTT.

This clonotype was observed at least ten times. This chain uses TRBV2 with TRBJ2-1; 9 bases line up with TRBD2. From germline, CDR1 is SNHLY and CDR2 FYNNEI. Unmatched junction bases numbered 3, after V lost 8 bases and J lost 4 bases. The CDR3 loop spans 13 amino acids. This CDR3 is CASGTSYYNEQFF. For the CDR3, the DNA is TGTGCCAGCGGGACTAGCTATTACAATGAGCAGTTCTTC.

The genes are TRBV5-1 and TRBJ1-5, with 7 bases identical to TRBD1. The germline V gene has CDR1 SGHRS and CDR2 YFSETQ. Germline trimming cut 7 bases from V and 5 bases from J; bases unmatched to any gene: 6. This CDR3 is 13 amino acids long. The CDR3 nucleotides read TGCGCCAGCCGAACAGGGGATGATCAGCCCCAGCATTTT. As protein: CASRTGDDQPQHF.

The rearrangement joins TRBV6-1 to TRBJ2-2; D is ambiguous. V was cut by 2 bases and J by 4 bases, with 8 bases left in between. Germline V gene lookup returns CDR1 MNHNS and CDR2 SASEGT. The CDR3 runs to 14 residues. CDR3 DNA sequence: TGTGCCAGCAGTGAAAAGCCCGTCACCGGGGAGCTGTTTTTT. It specifies CASSEKPVTGELFF.

This clonotype was counted between two and nine times. V usage is TRBV4-3 and J usage is TRBJ2-5, with D tentatively TRBD2 (5 bases). Trimming removed 3 bases from V and 1 base from J, with 15 bases in between. Germline V CDR1 and CDR2: LGHNA, YSLEER. The CDR3 runs 16 residues. The CDR3 coding sequence is TGCGCCAGCAGCCAGGTTGGAGGTGGACCCCAAGAGACCCAGTACTTC. This sequence encodes CASSQVGGGPQETQYF.

CDR3 sequence reads: CASSWDFQETQYF. In nucleotides, the CDR3 is TGTGCCAGCAGCTGGGACTTCCAAGAGACCCAGTACTTC. The chain combines TRBV7-2 with TRBJ2-5; TRBD2 is a possible D gene (6 bases). The germline V gene has CDR1 SGHTA and CDR2 FQGNSA. The CDR3 sequence is 13 residues long. With 4 bases removed from V and 1 base from J, the gap between germline ends came to 7 bases. The whole variable domain, filled in from reference TRBV7-2 and TRBJ2-5, reads GAGVSQSPSNKVTEKGKDVELRCDPISGHTALYWYRQSLGQGLEFLIYFQGNSAPDKSGLPSDRFSAERTGGSVSTLTIQRTQQEDSAVYLCASSWDFQETQYFGPGTRLLVL.

A few counts support this clonotype. V is TRBV7-9 and J is TRBJ1-3, with 9 bases lining up with TRBD1. The trim removed 5 bases at V and 5 bases at J, leaving 7 bases unmatched. The CDR3 spans 15 residues. From germline, CDR1 is SEHNR and CDR2 FQNEAQ (reference sequence). CDR3 in amino acids: CASSPGTGNRNTIYF. CDR3 in DNA: TGTGCCAGCAGCCCCGGGACAGGGAATCGAAACACCATATATTTT.

The CDR3 here is CSARPPGQGRELFF. The CDR3 DNA sequence: TGCAGTGCGCGTCCTCCGGGACAGGGGAGGGAGCTGTTTTTT. V is TRBV20-1 and J is TRBJ2-2, with 10 bases matching TRBD1. From germline, CDR1 is DFQATT and CDR2 SNEGSKA (reference sequence). The ends lost 6 bases at V and 9 bases at J; junction bases unmatched: 10. CDR3 length equals 14 residues.

In this sample, this clonotype turned up many times. The V gene is TRBV5-1, the J gene TRBJ2-3; unclear D gene. The CDR3 is made up of 15 amino acids. CDR1 and CDR2 (germline): SGHRS, YFSETQ. The germline V and J ends were trimmed by 6 bases and 2 bases, with 16 bases remaining between them. In nucleotides, the CDR3 is TGCGCCAGCACCGGTGGAAGGCCATACACAGATACGCAGTATTTT. It yields the protein CASTGGRPYTDTQYF.

V gene TRBV6-2 or TRBV6-3 combines with J gene TRBJ2-2, with TRBD2 identical over 12 bases. The V segment lost 5 bases and the J segment 2 bases; nucleotides outside the gene matches: 6. The CDR3 covers 17 residues. Germline loops: CDR1 MNHEY, CDR2 SVGEGT. The CDR3 nucleotides are TGTGCCAGCAGTCCTCCGACTAGCGGGGGTAACACCGGGGAGCTGTTTTTT. Translated, it gives CASSPPTSGGNTGELFF.

This clonotype was picked up a small number of times. The V gene is TRBV29-1, the J gene TRBJ1-1, with TRBD1 matching over 10 bases. V was clipped by 7 bases and J by 11 bases; unmatched bases: 13. The germline V gene encodes CDR1 SQVTM and CDR2 ANQGSEA. This CDR3 is 13 amino acids long. For the CDR3, the DNA is TGCAGCGCCATTCAACCGGGACAGGGGTTGGCTTTCTTT. This gives the protein CSAIQPGQGLAFF.

The chain uses TRBV6-2 or TRBV6-3 and TRBJ2-1, with TRBD1 matching over 7 bases. The CDR3 consists of 13 residues. V lost 5 bases and J lost 10; bases outside the gene matches: 8. Germline CDR1 MNHEY, CDR2 SVGEGT. The CDR3 sequence: CASSHRGQREQFF. CDR3 in DNA: TGTGCCAGCAGTCACAGGGGTCAACGGGAGCAGTTCTTC.

This chain joins TRBV6-6 and TRBJ2-3; D is ambiguous. There are 13 residues in the CDR3. Trimming took off 2 bases at V and 3 bases at J, with 6 bases between the two ends. Germline CDR1 reads MNHNY; CDR2 reads SVGAGI (reference sequence). The DNA of the CDR3 is TGTGCCAGCAGTTACCACGGGACAGATACGCAGTATTTT. Amino acid sequence: CASSYHGTDTQYF.